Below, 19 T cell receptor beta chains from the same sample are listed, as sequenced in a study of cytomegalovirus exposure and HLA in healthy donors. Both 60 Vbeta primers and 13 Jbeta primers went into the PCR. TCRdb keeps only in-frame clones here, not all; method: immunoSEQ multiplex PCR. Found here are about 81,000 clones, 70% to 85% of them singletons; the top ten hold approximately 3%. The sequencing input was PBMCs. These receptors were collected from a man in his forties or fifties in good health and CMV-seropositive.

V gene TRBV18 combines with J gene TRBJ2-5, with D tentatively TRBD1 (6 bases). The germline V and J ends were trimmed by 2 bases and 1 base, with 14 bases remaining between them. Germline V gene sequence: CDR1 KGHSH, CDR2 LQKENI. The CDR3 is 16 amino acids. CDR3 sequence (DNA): TGTGCCAGCTCACCAGGGACACCAGTCTTCCAAGAGACCCAGTACTTC. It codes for CASSPGTPVFQETQYF.

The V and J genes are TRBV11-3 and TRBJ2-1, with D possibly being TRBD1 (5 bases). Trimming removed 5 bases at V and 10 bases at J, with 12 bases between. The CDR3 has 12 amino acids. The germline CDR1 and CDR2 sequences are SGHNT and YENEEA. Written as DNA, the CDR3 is TGTGCCAGCAGCGAAACAAGACAGGAGCAGTTCTTC. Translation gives CASSETRQEQFF.

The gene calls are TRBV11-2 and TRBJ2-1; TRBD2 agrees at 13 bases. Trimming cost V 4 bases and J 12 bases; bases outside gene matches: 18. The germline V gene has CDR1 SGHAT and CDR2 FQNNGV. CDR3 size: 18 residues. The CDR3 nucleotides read TGTGCCAGCAGCTCCTTGAGACGGGAACTAGCGGGAGGGCCTGGGCAGTTCTTC. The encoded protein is CASSSLRRELAGGPGQFF.

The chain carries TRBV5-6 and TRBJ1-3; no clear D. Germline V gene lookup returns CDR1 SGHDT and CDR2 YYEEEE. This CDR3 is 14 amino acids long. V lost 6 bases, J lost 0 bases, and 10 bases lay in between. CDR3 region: CASKRESSGNTIYF. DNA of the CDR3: TGTGCCAGCAAGCGGGAGAGCTCTGGAAACACCATATATTTT.

The DNA of the CDR3 is TGTGCCAGCCAAATAGCGGAATCCTACGAGCAGTACTTC. Protein product: CASQIAESYEQYF. The V gene is TRBV2, the J gene TRBJ2-7; tentative D call: TRBD2 (6 bases). From germline, CDR1 is SNHLY and CDR2 FYNNEI. The V end was cut by 8 bases, the J end by 1 base, with 12 bases between. The CDR3 extends over 13 amino acids.

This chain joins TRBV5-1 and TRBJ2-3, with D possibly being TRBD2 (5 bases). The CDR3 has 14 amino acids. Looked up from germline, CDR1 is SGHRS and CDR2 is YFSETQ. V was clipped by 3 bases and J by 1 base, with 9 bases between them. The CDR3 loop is CASSSGSGTDTQYF. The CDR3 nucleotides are TGCGCCAGCAGCTCTGGTAGCGGCACAGATACGCAGTATTTT.

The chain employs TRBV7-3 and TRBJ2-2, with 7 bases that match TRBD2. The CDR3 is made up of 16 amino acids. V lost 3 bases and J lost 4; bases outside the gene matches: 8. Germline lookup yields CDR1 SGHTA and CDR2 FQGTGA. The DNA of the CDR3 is TGTGCCAGCAGCTTGGTACCGGGAGGAGGCACCGGGGAGCTGTTTTTT. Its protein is CASSLVPGGGTGELFF.

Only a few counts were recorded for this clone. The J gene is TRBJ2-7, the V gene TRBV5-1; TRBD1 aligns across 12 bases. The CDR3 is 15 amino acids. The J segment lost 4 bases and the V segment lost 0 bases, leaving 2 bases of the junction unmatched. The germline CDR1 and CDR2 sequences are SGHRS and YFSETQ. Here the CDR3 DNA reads TGCGCCAGCAGCTTGGAGGGACAGGGGGCTTACGAGCAGTACTTC. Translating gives CASSLEGQGAYEQYF.

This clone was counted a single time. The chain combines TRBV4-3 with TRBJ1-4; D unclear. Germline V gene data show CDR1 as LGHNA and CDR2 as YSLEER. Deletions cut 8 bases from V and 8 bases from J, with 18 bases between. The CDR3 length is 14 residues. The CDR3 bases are TGCGCCAGCTCGGCAACCCTAGTGAACGAAAAACTGTTTTTT. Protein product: CASSATLVNEKLFF.

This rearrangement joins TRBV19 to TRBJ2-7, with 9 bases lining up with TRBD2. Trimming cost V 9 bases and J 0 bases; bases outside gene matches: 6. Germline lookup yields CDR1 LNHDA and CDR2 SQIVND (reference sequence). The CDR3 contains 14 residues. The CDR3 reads CASAPAGGSYEQYF. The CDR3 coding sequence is TGTGCCAGCGCCCCAGCGGGAGGCTCCTACGAGCAGTACTTC.

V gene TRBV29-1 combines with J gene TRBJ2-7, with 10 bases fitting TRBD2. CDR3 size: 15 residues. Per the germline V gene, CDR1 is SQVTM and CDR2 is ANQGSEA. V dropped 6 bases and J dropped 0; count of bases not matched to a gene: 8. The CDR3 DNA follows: TGCAGCGTCGGACTAGCGGATTCCTTCTCCTACGAGCAGTACTTC. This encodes CSVGLADSFSYEQYF.

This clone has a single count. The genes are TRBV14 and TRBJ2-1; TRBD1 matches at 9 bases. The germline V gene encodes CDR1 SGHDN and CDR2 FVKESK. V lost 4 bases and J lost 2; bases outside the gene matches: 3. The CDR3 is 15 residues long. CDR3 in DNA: TGTGCCAGCAGCCCCGGACAGGGGCCCTACAATGAGCAGTTCTTC. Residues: CASSPGQGPYNEQFF.

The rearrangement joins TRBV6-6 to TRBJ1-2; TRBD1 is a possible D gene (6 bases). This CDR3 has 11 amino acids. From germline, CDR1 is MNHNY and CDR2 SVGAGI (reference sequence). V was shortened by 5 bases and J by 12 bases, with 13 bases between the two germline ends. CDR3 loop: CASSEQGGHTF. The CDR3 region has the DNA TGTGCCAGCAGTGAACAGGGTGGGCACACCTTC.

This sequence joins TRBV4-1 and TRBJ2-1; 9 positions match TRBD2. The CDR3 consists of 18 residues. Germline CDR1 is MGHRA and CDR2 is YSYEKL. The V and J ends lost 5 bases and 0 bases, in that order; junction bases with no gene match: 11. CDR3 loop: CASSDKSGRRSSYNEQFF. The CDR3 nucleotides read TGCGCCAGCAGCGATAAAAGCGGGAGGCGGAGCTCCTACAATGAGCAGTTCTTC.

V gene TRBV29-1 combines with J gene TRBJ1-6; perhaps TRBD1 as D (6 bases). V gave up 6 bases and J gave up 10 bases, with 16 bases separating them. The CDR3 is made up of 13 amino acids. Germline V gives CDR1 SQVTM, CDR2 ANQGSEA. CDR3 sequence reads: CSVGRDTKSPLHF. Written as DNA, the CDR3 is TGCAGCGTGGGGAGGGACACTAAATCACCCCTCCACTTT.

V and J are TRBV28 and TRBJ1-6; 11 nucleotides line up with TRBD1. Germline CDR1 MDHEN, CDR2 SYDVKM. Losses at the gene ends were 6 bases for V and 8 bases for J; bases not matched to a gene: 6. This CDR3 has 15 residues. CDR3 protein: CASSVPGQGDSPLHF. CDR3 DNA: TGTGCCAGCAGCGTCCCGGGACAGGGGGATTCACCCCTCCACTTT.

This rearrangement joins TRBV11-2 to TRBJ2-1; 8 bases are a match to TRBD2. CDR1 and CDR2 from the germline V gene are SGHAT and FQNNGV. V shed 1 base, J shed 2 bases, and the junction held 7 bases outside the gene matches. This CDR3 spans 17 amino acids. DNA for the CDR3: TGTGCCAGCAGCTTAGGTTGGGTAGCGGGACCCTACAATGAGCAGTTCTTC. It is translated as CASSLGWVAGPYNEQFF.

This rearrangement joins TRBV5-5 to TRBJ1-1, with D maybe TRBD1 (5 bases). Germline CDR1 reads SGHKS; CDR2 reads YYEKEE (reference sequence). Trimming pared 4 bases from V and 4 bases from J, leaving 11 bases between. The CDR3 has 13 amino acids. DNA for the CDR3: TGTGCCAGCAGCGGGGGACTGGGCACTGAAGCTTTCTTT. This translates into CASSGGLGTEAFF.

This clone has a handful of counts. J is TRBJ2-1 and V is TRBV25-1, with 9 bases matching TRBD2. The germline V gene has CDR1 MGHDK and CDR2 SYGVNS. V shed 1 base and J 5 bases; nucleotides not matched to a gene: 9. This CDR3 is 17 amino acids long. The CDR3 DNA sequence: TGTGCCAGCAGTGAATTGTTAGCGGGAGTGCCCGACAATGAGCAGTTCTTC. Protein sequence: CASSELLAGVPDNEQFF.